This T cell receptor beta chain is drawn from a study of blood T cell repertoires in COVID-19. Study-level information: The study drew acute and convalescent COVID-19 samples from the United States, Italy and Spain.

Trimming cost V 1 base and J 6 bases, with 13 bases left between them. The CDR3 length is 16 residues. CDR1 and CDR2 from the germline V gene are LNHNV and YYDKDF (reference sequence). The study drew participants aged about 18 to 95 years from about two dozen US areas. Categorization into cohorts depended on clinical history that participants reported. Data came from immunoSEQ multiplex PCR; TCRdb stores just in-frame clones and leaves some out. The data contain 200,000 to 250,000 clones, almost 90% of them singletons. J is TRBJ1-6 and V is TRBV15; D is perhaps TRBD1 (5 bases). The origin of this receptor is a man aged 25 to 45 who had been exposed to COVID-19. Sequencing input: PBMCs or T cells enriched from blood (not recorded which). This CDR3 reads CATSRASRGFNSPLHF. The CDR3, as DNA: TGTGCCACCAGCAGAGCTTCCCGGGGGTTTAATTCACCCCTCCACTTT. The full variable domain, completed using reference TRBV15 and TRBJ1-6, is DAMVIQNPRYQVTQFGKPVTLSCSQTLNHNVMYWYQQKSSQAPKLLFHYYDKDFNNEADTPDNFQSRRPNTSFCFLDIRSPGLGDTAMYLCATSRASRGFNSPLHFGNGTRLTVT.